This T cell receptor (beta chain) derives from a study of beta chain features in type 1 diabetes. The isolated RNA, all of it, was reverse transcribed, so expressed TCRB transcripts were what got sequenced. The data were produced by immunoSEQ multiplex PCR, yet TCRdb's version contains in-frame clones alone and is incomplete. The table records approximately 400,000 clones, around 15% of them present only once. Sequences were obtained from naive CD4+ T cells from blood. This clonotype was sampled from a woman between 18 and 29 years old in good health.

The DNA of the CDR3 is TGTGCCTGGGTAAAAACGGGACAGGTGTCCTACGAGCAGTACTTC. Its protein product is CAWVKTGQVSYEQYF. This chain joins TRBV30 and TRBJ2-7; TRBD1 agrees at 8 bases. Germline CDR1 and CDR2: GTSNPN and SVGIG (reference sequence). This CDR3 comprises 15 residues. V lost 5 bases, J lost 1 base, and 10 bases stayed unmatched.